This T cell receptor beta chain was captured by sequencing in a study of cytomegalovirus exposure and HLA in healthy donors (dated by TCRdb to about 2017). Looking at the study overall: An earlier analysis of roughly 630 of the donors reported 250 to 350 Gb of sequence data and some 120 million unique TCR beta sequences from about 179 million T cells. Of the approximately 370 genotyped donors, more than 75% were placed in the genetic ancestry cluster associated with self-reported Caucasian donors. The aim of the study was to test whether cataloging public T cell receptors could identify signatures of past pathogen exposure. A later analysis re-analyzed previously published TCR beta repertoires from approximately 700 donors and added high-resolution HLA genotyping to study TCR occurrence patterns. Every repertoire in the discovery cohort had been generated on one and the same sequencing platform. Around 330 gigabases of sequencing data and 70 million to 100 million unique TCR sequences made up an early release that covered approximately 620 HLA-typed donors. On average, 235,054 unique TCR beta nucleotide sequences were sequenced per donor among about 400 genotyped donors of the cohort, with roughly 18% of those sequences being non-productive. A later genetic analysis used genome-wide SNP genotypes for about 65% of the 666 donors, treating that subset as a discovery cohort. The later analysis used no new phenotypic data to find candidate immune exposures, relying instead on TCR beta sequences and their occurrence across donors. An earlier analysis of roughly 600 of the donors used high-throughput TCR beta sequencing to judge whether each TCR beta V gene segment behaved as functional or pseudogenic. The T cell repertoires of around 670 subjects were profiled by immunosequencing and related to cytomegalovirus serostatus. To predict cytomegalovirus infection status, the study combined high-throughput TCR immunosequencing, statistical association of individual TCRs with disease status, and machine learning. Typing coverage varied by locus: 629-630 donors for A, B, C, DRB1 and DQB1; about 520 for DQA1; nearly 610 for DPA1; fewer than 480 for DPB1. Class I and class II HLA loci were covered by the typing at four-digit resolution. A separate validation cohort of over 95 different subjects was used in addition to the 666-subject first cohort. Alongside the repertoire data, information on donor age, sex, ethnicity and CMV serostatus was compiled. Four or five DR-DQ haplotypes were handled as single units for association and clustering, since linkage in the cohort was strong.

This clone was observed a few times. Its antigen is still unknown. No quality values exist for individual bases; no much larger clone is one base distant. The library relied on the immunoSEQ multiplex PCR assay. A mixture of 60 forward primers for TCR Vbeta segments and 13 reverse primers for TCR Jbeta segments was used in the multiplex PCR. The CDR3 region of rearranged TCR beta genes was amplified from genomic DNA by a multiplex PCR assay. The amplified TCR beta libraries were sequenced on the Illumina HiSeq System as 87-base-pair reads. Per the source publication's procedure: A later analysis tallied some 79 million unique TCR beta chains across the 700 or so repertoires, and some 10 million of those chains were shared by two or more donors. Raw reads were error-corrected and collapsed into unique sequences with a nearest-neighbor algorithm that merged closely related sequences to remove PCR and sequencing errors. CDR3 sequences were aligned to IMGT reference sequences to assign V, D and J gene segments. For a sequence to be retained, at least a six-nucleotide match to both a V gene segment and a J gene segment was required. A rearrangement counted as productive if the CDR3 had no stop codons and remained in frame with V and J, and every other rearrangement counted as non-productive. CDR3 was defined by IMGT convention, running from the second conserved V-encoded cysteine to the conserved J-encoded phenylalanine. In an earlier analysis of more than 550 of the donors, sequences lacking an unambiguous match to a single V gene segment were excluded. An earlier analysis of almost 600 of the donors classified V segments as functional when productive rearrangements were above 56.7% and as segregating when the standard deviation between donors was above 5%. A statistical classification framework was built to diagnose cytomegalovirus status from the catalog of TCR beta chain sequences. In a later analysis, V and J genes were assigned by comparing TCR nucleotide sequences against IMGT/GENE-DB human TR gene sequences. The TCRdist pipeline was used in a later analysis to assign CDR3 sequences and most-parsimonious VDJ recombination scenarios. In a later analysis, each TCR beta chain was defined by its CDR3 amino acid sequence together with its V-gene family, and reads without a unique V-gene family were excluded. As a way to deal with suspected cross-contamination and a sequencing artifact, a later analysis dropped 450 to 600 nucleotide sequences that were highly shared and had low generation probability. In a later analysis, a clonal expansion index for each public chain was calculated from normalized within-repertoire ranks of inferred template counts. In a later analysis, generation probabilities were computed using a VDJ recombination model fitted to out-of-frame rearrangements, and the results were checked against IGoR. A later analysis scored TCR-TCR, TCR-HLA and TCR-CMV co-occurrence with hypergeometric tests, applying a repertoire-size bias correction to TCR pairs. False discovery rates were estimated in a later analysis by permuting HLA or CMV assignments 20 times. A later analysis grouped co-occurring TCRs with DBSCAN, adding TCRdist sequence similarity when clustering within HLA-allele-positive subsets. For co-occurrence clustering, repertoires with fewer than 30,000 or more than 120,000 public chains were excluded, along with roughly 5 repertoires with anomalous nucleotide sharing. TCRdb took this table from immuneACCESS and kept in-frame rearrangements with V and J called. Such tables lack part of the clones; where checked against another copy, unresolved V genes explain under half of the gap, and the rest is unexplained. For V, J and clone size, that table is used; D and trimming come from the DNA. The sample yields about 130,000 clones; around 75% were counted once. Of the sample, 4.8% is held by the ten largest clones.

The germline V gene (reference sequence) supplies CDR1 SEHNR and CDR2 FQNEAQ. V lost 2 bases and J lost 8 bases, and the count of bases not matched to a germline gene is 8. The CDR3, from cysteine to phenylalanine, totals 14 residues. CDR3 DNA only is kept here, 42 bases in frame from base 1. Study-wide conclusions, independent of this receptor: In the study, 150 to 200 TCR beta chains were listed as associated with cytomegalovirus. Roughly uniform sequencing depth across donors was assumed in presence/absence analyses, although this assumption may not hold. In a later genetic analysis, a missense DCLRE1C variant was associated with V-gene and J-gene trimming of TCR beta chains, and the association was replicated in an independent cohort. HLA typing was unavailable for some donors at each locus, so association tests used only the typed subset. In an earlier analysis of some 500 of the donors, most TCR beta V segments were observed in productive rearrangements about 87% or about 30% of the time, broadly matching IMGT annotations. For the cohort, immune exposure information was limited to CMV serostatus. A later analysis reported that several top co-occurrence clusters appeared linked to parvovirus B19, influenza, CMV and Epstein-Barr virus. When HLA alleles, especially DR and DQ, strongly co-occurred, TCR associations were difficult to assign to individual alleles. Most TCR sequences were observed very rarely across donors, whereas some public TCRs were present in many individuals. Because the 87-base-pair reads could not distinguish some IMGT-functional V segments, including TRBV6-2 and TRBV6-3, those segments were excluded. In a later analysis, 16,951 TCR beta sequences were associated with specific HLA alleles at a false discovery rate of 0.05. A further reported finding was that TCR beta sequences accurately predicted the HLA-A and HLA-B alleles for most subjects in the first cohort. A few of the identified cytomegalovirus-associated TCR beta chains were confirmed in vitro to be specific for cytomegalovirus antigens. A later analysis found that HLA-associated TCR beta chains were more clonally expanded and had lower generation probabilities than equally common non-associated chains. In a later analysis, most CMV-associated TCR beta chains were found to appear HLA-restricted, with HLA associations seemingly driven largely by CMV exposure. In a later analysis, the rate of TCR association differed among HLA loci, with DRB1 alleles having the most associated TCRs and HLA-C alleles having the fewest. According to the authors, the approach could potentially be generalized to other disease states and immunological phenotypes. The classifier was reported to diagnose cytomegalovirus status with high specificity and sensitivity in both the original cohort and the validation cohort. A cluster of highly shared sequence variants was judged likely to represent a technical artifact of the sequencing pipeline. According to a later genetic analysis, donors in an Asian-associated ancestry cluster had fewer N-insertions in productive TCRs than the approximately 650-donor mean. The earlier analysis of 587 of the donors excluded over 15 rarely observed V segments, including chromosome 9 orphons, because counts were too low. This cohort had only TCR beta chains sequenced, and the lack of alpha or paired-chain data limited which features could be detected. Linkage disequilibrium might explain the correlated functional status among segregating V segments, but an unknown experimental factor could not be excluded.

The cohort comprised several hundred healthy bone marrow donors. At the time of sampling, all cohort members were nominally healthy, though unrecorded immune exposures were likely present. The donor tested CMV seropositive and was one of the 289 seropositive cohort members. Each donor provided a peripheral blood sample, and peripheral blood mononuclear cells were used for TCR beta sequencing. Genomic DNA was extracted from the blood cell samples with the Qiagen DNeasy Blood Extraction Kit. The chain links TRBV7-9 with TRBJ1-2; 7 central bases correspond to TRBD1. Material for sequencing was PBMCs. The receptor's source is a man aged 60 to 69 in good health and CMV-seropositive. The CDR3 reads CASSLPFQGVGYTF. The DNA sequence reads TGTGCCAGCAGCTTACCGTTCCAGGGGGTAGGCTACACCTTC.